One TCR beta chain is described in this entry. Its antigen is not identified. These data come from a study of cytomegalovirus exposure and HLA in healthy donors. Study information: Of all 400 or so donors who were genotyped, roughly 81% belonged to the Caucasian-associated ancestry cluster.

Per the germline V gene, CDR1 is SGHDT and CDR2 is YYEEEE. After removal of 2 bases from V and 4 bases from J, the junction contained 3 bases not matched to a gene. The CDR3 totals 15 residues. The primer mix had 60 Vbeta and 13 Jbeta primers. In the authors' workflow: Unique TCR beta chains numbered 60 million to 100 million in a later analysis, with roughly 10 million shared. Sequencing was performed with immunoSEQ multiplex PCR; in TCRdb, only in-frame clones are kept and a portion is missing. V, J and clone size reflect that table, while D and trimming were determined from the DNA. The sample contains around 88,000 clones, 74% of which appear only once. Findings of the study overall: Most likely, a cluster of highly shared sequence variants arose as a sequencing artifact.

The sequence came from a male donor in good health and CMV-seronegative. The sequenced material came from PBMCs. V gene TRBV5-6 combines with J gene TRBJ2-2; 9 bases align to TRBD1. CDR3 sequence (DNA): TGTGCCAGCAGCTTCCGGGACAGGGTCACCGGGGAGCTGTTTTTT. This encodes CASSFRDRVTGELFF.